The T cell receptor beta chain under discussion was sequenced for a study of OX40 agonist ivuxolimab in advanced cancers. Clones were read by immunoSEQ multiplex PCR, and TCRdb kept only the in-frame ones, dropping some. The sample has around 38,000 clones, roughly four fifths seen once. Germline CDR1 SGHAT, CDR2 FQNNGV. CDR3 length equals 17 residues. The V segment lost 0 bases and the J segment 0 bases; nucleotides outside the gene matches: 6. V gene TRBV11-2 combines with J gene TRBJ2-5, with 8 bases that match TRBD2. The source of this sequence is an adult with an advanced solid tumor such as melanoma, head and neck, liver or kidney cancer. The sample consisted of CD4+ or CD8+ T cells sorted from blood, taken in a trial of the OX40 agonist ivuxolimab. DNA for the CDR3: TGTGCCAGCAGCTTAGACCTGGGACTAGTGTACCAAGAGACCCAGTACTTC. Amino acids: CASSLDLGLVYQETQYF.